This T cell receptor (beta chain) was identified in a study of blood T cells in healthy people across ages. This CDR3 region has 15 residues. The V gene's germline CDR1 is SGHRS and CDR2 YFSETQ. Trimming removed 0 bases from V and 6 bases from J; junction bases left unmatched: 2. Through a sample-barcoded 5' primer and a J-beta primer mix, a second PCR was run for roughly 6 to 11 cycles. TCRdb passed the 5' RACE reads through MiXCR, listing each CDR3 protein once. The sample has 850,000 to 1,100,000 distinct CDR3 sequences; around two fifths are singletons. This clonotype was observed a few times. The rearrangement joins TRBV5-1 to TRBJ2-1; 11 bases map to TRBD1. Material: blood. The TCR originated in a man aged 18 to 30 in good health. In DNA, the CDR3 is TGCGCCAGCAGCTTGGAAGGGACAGGGGGCAATGAGCAGTTCTTC. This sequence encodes CASSLEGTGGNEQFF.